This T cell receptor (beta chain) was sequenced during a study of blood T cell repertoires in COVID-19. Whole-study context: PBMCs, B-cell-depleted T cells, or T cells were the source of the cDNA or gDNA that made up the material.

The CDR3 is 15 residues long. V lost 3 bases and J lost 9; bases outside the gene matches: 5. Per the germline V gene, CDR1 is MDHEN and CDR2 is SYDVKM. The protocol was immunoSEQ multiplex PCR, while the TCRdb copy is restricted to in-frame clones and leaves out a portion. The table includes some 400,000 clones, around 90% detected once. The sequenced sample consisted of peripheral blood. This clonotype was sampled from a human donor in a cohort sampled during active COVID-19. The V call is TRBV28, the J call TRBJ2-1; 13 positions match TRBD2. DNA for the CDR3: TGTGCCAGCAGTTTCGGACTAGCGGGAGTGGGTGAGCAGTTCTTC. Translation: CASSFGLAGVGEQFF.